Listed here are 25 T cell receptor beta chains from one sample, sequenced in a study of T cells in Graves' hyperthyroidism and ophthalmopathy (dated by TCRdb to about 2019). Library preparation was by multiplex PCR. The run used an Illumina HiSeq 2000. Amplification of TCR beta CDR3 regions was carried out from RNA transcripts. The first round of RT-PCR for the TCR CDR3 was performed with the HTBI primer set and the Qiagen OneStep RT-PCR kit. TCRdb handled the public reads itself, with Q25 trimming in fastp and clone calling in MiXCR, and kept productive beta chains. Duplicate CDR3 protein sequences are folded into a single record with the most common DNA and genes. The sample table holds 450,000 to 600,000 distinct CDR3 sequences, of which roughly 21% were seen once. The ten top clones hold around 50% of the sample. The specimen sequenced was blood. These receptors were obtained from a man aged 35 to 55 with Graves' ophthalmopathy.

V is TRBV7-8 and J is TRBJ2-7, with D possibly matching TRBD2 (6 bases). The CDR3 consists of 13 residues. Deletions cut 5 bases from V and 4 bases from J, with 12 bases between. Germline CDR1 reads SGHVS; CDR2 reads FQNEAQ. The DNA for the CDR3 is TGTGCCAGCAGCCACAGGAGGGGATACGAGCAGTACTTC. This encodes CASSHRRGYEQYF.

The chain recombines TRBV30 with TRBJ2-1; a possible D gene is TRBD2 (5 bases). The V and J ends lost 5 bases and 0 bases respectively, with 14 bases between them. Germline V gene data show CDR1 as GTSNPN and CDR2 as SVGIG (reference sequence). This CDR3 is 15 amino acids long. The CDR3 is CAWGIRGSSYNEQFF. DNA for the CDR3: TGTGCCTGGGGGATACGGGGAAGCTCCTACAATGAGCAGTTCTTC.

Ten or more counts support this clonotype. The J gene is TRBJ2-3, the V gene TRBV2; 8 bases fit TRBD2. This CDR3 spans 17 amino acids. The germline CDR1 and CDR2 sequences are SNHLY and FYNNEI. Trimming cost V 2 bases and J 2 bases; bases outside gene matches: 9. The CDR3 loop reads CASSERTGTRVTDTQYF. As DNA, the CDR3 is TGTGCCAGCAGTGAACGGACCGGGACTAGAGTCACAGATACGCAGTATTTT. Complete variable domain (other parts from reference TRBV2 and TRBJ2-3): EPEVTQTPSHQVTQMGQEVILRCVPISNHLYFYWYRQILGQKVEFLVSFYNNEISEKSEIFDDQFSVERPDGSNFTLKIRSTKLEDSAMYFCASSERTGTRVTDTQYFGPGTRLTVL.

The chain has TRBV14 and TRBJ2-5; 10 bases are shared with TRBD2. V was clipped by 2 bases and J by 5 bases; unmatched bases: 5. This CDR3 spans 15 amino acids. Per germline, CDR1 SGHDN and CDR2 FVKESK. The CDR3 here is CASSQQAGGLETQYF. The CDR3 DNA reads TGTGCCAGCAGCCAACAAGCGGGGGGGCTTGAGACCCAGTACTTC.

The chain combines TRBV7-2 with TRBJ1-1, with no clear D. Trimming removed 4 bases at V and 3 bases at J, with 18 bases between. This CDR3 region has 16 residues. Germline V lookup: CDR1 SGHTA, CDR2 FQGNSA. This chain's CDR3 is CASSSTSGLVDTEAFF. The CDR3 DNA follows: TGTGCCAGCAGCTCTACATCTGGCCTGGTGGACACTGAAGCTTTCTTT.

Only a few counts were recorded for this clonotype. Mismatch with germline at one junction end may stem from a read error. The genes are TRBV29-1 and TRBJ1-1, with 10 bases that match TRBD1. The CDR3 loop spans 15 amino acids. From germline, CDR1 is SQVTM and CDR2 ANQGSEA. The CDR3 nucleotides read TGCGGCGTTGCAAAAGTCCGGGACAGGGGCACTGAAGCTTTCTTT. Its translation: CGVAKVRDRGTEAFF. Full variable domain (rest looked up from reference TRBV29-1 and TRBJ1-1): SAVISQKPSRDICQRGTSLTIQCQVDSQVTMMFWYRQQPGQSLTLIATANQGSEATYESGFVIDKFPISRPNLTFSTLTVSNMSPEDSSIYLCGVAKVRDRGTEAFFGQGTRLTVV.

The CDR3, as DNA: TGCAGTGCTAGAGACAGGGACGGGGGGGTCTATGGCTACACCTTC. It specifies CSARDRDGGVYGYTF. This rearrangement joins TRBV20-1 to TRBJ1-2; the D gene is possibly TRBD1 (5 bases). Germline CDR1 and CDR2: DFQATT and SNEGSKA (reference sequence). The CDR3 sequence is 15 residues long. Trimming left V 0 bases short and J 4 bases short, with 15 bases between.

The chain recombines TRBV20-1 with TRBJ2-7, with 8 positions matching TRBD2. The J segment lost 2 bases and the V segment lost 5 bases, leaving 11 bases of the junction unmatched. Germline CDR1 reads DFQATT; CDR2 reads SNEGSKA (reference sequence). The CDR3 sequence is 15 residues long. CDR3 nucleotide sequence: TGCAGTGCTGGGGCTCTAACTAGCGGAACCTACGAGCAGTACTTC. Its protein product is CSAGALTSGTYEQYF.

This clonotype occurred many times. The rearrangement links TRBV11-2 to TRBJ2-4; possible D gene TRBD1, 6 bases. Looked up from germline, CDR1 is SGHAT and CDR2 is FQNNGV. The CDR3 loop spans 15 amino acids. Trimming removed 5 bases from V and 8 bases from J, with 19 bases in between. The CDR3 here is CASSRTGTKGDIQYF. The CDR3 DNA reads TGTGCCAGCAGCCGCACCGGGACGAAGGGGGACATTCAGTACTTC.

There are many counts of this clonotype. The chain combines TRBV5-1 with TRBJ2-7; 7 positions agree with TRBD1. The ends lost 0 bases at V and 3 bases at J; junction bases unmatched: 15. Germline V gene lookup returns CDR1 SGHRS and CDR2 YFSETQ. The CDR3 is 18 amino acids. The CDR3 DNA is TGCGCCAGCAGCTTGGCCCTCGCACAGGGGTTGCCCGTCTACGAGCAGTACTTC. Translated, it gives CASSLALAQGLPVYEQYF.

The CDR3 here is CASASQGGSETQYF. CDR3 nucleotides: TGTGCCAGCGCTTCACAGGGGGGATCGGAGACCCAGTACTTC. V gene TRBV6-1 combines with J gene TRBJ2-5; 8 bases are shared with TRBD1. The trim removed 8 bases at V and 5 bases at J, leaving 10 bases unmatched. Germline assignment: CDR1 MNHNS and CDR2 SASEGT. The CDR3 sequence is 14 residues long.

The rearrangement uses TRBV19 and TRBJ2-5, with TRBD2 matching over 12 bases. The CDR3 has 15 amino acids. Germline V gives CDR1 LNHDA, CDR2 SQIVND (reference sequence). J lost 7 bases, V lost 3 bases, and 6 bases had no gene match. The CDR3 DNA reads TGTGCCAGTAGTATTCTAGCGGGGGGGCCGGGGACCCAGTACTTC. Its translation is CASSILAGGPGTQYF. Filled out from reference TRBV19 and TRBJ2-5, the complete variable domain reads DGGITQSPKYLFRKEGQNVTLSCEQNLNHDAMYWYRQDPGQGLRLIYYSQIVNDFQKGDIAEGYSVSREKKESFPLTVTSAQKNPTAFYLCASSILAGGPGTQYFGPGTRLLVL.

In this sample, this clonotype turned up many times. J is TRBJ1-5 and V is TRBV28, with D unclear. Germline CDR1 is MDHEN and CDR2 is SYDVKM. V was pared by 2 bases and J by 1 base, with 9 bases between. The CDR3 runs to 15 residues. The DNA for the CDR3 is TGTGCCAGCAGTTTAGCTGGACCCAGCAATCAGCCCCAGCATTTT. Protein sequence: CASSLAGPSNQPQHF. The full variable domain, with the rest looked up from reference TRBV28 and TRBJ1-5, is DVKVTQSSRYLVKRTGEKVFLECVQDMDHENMFWYRQDPGLGLRLIYFSYDVKMKEKGDIPEGYSVSREKKERFSLILESASTNQTSMYLCASSLAGPSNQPQHFGDGTRLSIL.

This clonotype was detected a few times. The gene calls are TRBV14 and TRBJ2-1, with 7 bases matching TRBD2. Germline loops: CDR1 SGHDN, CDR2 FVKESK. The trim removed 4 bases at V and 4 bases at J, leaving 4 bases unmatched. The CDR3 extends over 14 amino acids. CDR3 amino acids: CASSPRGVYNEQFF. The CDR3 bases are TGTGCCAGCAGCCCCCGGGGGGTATACAATGAGCAGTTCTTC.

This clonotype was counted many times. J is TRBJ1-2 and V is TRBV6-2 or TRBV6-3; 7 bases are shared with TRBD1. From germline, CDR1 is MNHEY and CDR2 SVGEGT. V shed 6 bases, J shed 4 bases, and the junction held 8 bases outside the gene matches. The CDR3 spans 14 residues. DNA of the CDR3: TGTGCCAGCAGACGTCCGGGACAGAGCTATGGCTACACCTTC. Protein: CASRRPGQSYGYTF.

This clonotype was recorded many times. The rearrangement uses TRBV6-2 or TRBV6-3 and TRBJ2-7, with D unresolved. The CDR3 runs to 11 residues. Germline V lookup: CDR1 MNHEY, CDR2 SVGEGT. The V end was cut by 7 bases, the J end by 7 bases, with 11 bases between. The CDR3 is CASTNGQEQYF. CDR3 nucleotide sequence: TGTGCCAGCACCAACGGGCAGGAGCAGTACTTC.

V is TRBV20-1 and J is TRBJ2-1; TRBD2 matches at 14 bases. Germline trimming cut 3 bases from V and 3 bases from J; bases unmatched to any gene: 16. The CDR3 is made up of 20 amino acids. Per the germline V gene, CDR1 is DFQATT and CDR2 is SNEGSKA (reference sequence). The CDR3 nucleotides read TGCAGTGCTAGGCTAACAACCGGGACTAGCGGGAGCCCCAACTACAATGAGCAGTTCTTC. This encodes CSARLTTGTSGSPNYNEQFF.

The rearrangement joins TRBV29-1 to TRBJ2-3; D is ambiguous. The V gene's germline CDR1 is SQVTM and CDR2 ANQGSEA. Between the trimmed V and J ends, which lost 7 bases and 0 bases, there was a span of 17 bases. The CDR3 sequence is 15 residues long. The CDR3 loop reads CSATIFPPSTDTQYF. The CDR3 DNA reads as TGCAGCGCCACTATCTTCCCCCCTAGCACAGATACGCAGTATTTT.

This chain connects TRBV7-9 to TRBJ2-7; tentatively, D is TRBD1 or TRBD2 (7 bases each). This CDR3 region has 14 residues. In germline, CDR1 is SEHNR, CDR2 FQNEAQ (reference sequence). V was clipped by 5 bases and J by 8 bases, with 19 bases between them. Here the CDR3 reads CASSPGGGSTKQYF. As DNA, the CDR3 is TGTGCCAGCAGCCCAGGGGGGGGATCTACGAAGCAGTACTTC.

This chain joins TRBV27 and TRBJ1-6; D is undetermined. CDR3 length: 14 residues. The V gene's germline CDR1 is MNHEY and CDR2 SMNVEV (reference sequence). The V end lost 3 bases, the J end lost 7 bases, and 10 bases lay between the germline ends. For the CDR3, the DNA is TGTGCCAGCAGTTTTAGAGGGAACAATTCACCCCTCCACTTT. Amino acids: CASSFRGNNSPLHF.

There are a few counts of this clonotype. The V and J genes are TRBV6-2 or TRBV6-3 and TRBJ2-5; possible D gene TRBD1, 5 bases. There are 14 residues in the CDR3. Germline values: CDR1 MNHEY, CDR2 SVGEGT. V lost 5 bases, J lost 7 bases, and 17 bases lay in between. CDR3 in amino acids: CASSALAGQGTQYF. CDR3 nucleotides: TGTGCCAGCAGTGCTCTGGCCGGGCAGGGGACCCAGTACTTC.

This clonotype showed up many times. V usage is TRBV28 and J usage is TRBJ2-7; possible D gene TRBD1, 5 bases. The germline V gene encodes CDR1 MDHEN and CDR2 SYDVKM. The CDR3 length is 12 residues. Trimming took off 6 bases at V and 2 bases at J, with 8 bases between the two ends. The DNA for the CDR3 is TGTGCCAGCAGACAGGACACCTACGAGCAGTACTTC. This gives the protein CASRQDTYEQYF.

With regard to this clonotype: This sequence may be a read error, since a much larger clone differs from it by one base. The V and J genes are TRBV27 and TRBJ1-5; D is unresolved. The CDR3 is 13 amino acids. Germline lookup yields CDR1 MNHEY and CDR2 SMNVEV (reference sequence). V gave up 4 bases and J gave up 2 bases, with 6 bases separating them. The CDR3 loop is CASSSLGNQPQHF. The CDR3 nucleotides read TGTGCCAGCAGTTCTTTGGGCAATCAGCCCCAGCATTTT.

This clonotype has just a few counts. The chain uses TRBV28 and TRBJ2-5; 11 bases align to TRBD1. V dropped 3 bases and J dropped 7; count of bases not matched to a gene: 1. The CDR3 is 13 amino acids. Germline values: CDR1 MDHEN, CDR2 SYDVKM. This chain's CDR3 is CASSFGTGGTQYF. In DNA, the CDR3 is TGTGCCAGCAGTTTTGGGACAGGGGGGACCCAGTACTTC.

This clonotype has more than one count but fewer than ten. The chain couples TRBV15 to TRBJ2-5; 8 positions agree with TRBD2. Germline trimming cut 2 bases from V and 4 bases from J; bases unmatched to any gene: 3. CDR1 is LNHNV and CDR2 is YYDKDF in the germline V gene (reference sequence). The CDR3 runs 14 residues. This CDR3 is CATSRPGLVETQYF. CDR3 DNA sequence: TGTGCCACCAGCAGACCGGGACTAGTAGAGACCCAGTACTTC.